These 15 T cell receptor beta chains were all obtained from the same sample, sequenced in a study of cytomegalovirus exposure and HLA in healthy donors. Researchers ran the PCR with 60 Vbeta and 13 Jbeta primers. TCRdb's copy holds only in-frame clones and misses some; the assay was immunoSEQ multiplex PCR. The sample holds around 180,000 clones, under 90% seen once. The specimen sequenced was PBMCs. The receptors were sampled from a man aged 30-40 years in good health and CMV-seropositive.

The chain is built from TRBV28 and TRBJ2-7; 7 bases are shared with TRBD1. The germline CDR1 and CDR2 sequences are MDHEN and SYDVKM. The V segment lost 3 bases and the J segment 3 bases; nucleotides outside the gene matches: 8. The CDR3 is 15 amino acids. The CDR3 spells CASSFFRDSLYEQYF. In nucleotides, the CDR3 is TGTGCCAGCAGTTTCTTTCGGGACAGCCTCTACGAGCAGTACTTC.

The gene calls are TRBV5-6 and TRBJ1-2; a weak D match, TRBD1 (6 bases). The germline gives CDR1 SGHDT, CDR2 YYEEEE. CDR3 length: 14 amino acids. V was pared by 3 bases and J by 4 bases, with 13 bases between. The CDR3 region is CASSSRGGGYGYTF. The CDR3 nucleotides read TGTGCCAGCAGCTCCCGGGGAGGGGGCTATGGCTACACCTTC.

The CDR3 coding sequence is TGCGCCAGCAGTGAGTCAAGCGGGACCGCGGGGCTGGGAAAACTGTTTTTT. Translation gives CASSESSGTAGLGKLFF. The chain joins TRBV10-2 to TRBJ1-4; a possible D gene is TRBD1 (5 bases). Trimming shortened V by 0 bases and J by 10 bases, and 21 bases separated the two germline ends. The CDR3 extends over 17 amino acids. Per germline, CDR1 WSHSY and CDR2 SAAADI.

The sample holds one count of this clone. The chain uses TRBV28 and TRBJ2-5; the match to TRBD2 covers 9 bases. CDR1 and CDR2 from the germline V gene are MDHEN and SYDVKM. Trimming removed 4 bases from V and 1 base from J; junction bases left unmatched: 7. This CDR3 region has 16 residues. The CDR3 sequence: CASSSPGGGGQETQYF. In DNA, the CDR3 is TGTGCCAGCAGTTCCCCTGGCGGGGGGGGCCAAGAGACCCAGTACTTC.

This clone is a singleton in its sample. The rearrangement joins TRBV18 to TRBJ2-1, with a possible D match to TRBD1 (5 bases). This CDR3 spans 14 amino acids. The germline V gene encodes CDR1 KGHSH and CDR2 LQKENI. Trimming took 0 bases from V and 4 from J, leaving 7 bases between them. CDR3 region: CASSPPRQYNEQFF. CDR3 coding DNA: TGTGCCAGCTCACCACCCCGACAGTACAATGAGCAGTTCTTC.

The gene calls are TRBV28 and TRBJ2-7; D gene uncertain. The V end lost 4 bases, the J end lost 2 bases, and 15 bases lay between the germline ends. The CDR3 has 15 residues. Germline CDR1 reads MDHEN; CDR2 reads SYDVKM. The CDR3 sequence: CASSSDRHVTYEQYF. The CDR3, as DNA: TGTGCCAGCAGTTCGGATCGACACGTTACCTACGAGCAGTACTTC.

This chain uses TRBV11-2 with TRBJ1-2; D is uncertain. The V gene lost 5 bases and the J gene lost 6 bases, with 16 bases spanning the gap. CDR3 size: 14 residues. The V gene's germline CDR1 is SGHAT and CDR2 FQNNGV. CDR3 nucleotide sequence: TGTGCCAGCAGCCCTATCGGTGTCGCCGATGGCTACACCTTC. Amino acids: CASSPIGVADGYTF.

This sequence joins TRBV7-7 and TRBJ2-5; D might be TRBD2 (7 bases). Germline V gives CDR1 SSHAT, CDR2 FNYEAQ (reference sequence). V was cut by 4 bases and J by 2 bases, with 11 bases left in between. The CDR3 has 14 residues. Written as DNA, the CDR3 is TGTGCCAGCAGCTCACAGGGAGGGCAAGAGACCCAGTACTTC. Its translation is CASSSQGGQETQYF.

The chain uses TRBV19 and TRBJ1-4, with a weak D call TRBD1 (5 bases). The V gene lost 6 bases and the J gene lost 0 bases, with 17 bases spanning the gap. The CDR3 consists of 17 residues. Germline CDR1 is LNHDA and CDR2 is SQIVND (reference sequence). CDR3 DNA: TGTGCCAGTAGGGACCCCGGGGGTCATGCAACTAATGAAAAACTGTTTTTT. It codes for CASRDPGGHATNEKLFF. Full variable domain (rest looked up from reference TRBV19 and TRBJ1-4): DGGITQSPKYLFRKEGQNVTLSCEQNLNHDAMYWYRQDPGQGLRLIYYSQIVNDFQKGDIAEGYSVSREKKESFPLTVTSAQKNPTAFYLCASRDPGGHATNEKLFFGSGTQLSVL.

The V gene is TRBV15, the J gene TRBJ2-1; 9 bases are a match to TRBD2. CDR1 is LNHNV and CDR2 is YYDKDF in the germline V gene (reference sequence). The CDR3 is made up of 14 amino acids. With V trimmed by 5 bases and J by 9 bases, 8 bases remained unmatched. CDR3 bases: TGTGCCACCAGCCGTAGCGGGAGAGAGGGTGAGCAGTTCTTC. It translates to CATSRSGREGEQFF. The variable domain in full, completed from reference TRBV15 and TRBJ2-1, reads DAMVIQNPRYQVTQFGKPVTLSCSQTLNHNVMYWYQQKSSQAPKLLFHYYDKDFNNEADTPDNFQSRRPNTSFCFLDIRSPGLGDTAMYLCATSRSGREGEQFFGPGTRLTVL.

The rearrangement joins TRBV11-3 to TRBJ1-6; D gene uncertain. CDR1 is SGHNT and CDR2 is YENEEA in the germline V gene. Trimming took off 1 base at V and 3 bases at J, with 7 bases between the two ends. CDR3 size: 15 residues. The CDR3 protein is CASSLAAGYNSPLHF. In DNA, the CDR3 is TGTGCCAGCAGCTTAGCGGCAGGCTATAATTCACCCCTCCACTTT.

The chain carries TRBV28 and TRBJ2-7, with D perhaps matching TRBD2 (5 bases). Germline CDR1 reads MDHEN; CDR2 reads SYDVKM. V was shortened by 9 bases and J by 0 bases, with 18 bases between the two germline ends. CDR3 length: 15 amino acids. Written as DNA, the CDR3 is TGTGCCAGTCTTCCGAGAGGACTTCACTCCTACGAGCAGTACTTC. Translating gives CASLPRGLHSYEQYF.

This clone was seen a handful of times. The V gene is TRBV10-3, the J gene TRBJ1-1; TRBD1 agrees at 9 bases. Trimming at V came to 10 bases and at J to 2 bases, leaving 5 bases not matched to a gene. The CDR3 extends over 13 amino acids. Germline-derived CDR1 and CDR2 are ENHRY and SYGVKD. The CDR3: CATTGGPNTEAFF. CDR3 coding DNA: TGTGCCACGACAGGGGGACCTAACACTGAAGCTTTCTTT.

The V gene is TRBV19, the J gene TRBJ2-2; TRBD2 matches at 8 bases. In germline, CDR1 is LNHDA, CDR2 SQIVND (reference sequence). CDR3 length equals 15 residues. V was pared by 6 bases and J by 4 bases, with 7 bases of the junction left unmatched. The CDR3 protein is CASREAGVTTGELFF. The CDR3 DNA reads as TGTGCCAGTAGGGAAGCGGGGGTAACCACCGGGGAGCTGTTTTTT.

CDR3 region: CASSFLGRDSGANVLTF. The CDR3 bases are TGTGCCAGCAGTTTTCTCGGCCGGGACTCTGGGGCCAACGTCCTGACTTTC. The chain combines TRBV27 with TRBJ2-6, with TRBD2 as a possible D gene (5 bases). The length of the CDR3 is 17 residues. With 3 bases removed from V and 0 bases from J, the gap between germline ends came to 12 bases. Germline lookup yields CDR1 MNHEY and CDR2 SMNVEV (reference sequence).